This T cell receptor (beta chain) was retrieved from a study of PD-L1 blockade in urothelial cancer. CDR1 is LNHDA, CDR2 SQIVND, per germline (reference sequence). V lost 3 bases and J lost 9, with 8 bases in between. The length of the CDR3 is 11 residues. TCRdb's table, derived via immunoSEQ multiplex PCR, lists solely in-frame clones and lacks some. The sample shows around 41,000 clones, approximately 90% of them seen only once. Only one count was recorded for this clone. Source: PBMCs, taken around atezolizumab (anti-PD-L1) treatment. The chain links TRBV19 to TRBJ2-5; TRBD2 might be the D (6 bases). This receptor was obtained from a woman in her sixties or seventies with urothelial cancer. Here the CDR3 reads CASSMGGAQYF. As DNA, the CDR3 is TGTGCCAGTAGTATGGGGGGTGCCCAGTACTTC.